Sequencing of this TCR beta chain was carried out in a study of cytomegalovirus exposure and HLA in healthy donors. A multiplex PCR was run with 60 Vbeta primers and 13 Jbeta primers. Produced via immunoSEQ multiplex PCR; TCRdb's table is partial and in-frame only. The sample consists of 150,000 to 200,000 clones, about 76% of them appearing once. With regard to this clone: Antigen unknown.

Study-wide results and limits: Altogether, some 170 TCR beta chains were recorded as cytomegalovirus-associated.

The clonotype originates from a middle-aged woman in good health and CMV-seropositive. Sequences were obtained from PBMCs.

CDR3 sequence (DNA): TGTGCCTGGAGAACCGGGACAGGGAATTCACCCCTCCACTTT. Its translation: CAWRTGTGNSPLHF. The V gene is TRBV30, the J gene TRBJ1-6, with 9 bases matching TRBD1. The CDR3 extends over 14 amino acids. Germline V lookup: CDR1 GTSNPN, CDR2 SVGIG (reference sequence). V shed 3 bases and J 7 bases; nucleotides not matched to a gene: 4.